What follows describes a single T cell receptor (beta chain). Its antigen is undetermined. The data stem from a study of cytomegalovirus exposure and HLA in healthy donors. Findings of the study overall: Productive rates of about 87% or about 30% were seen for most TCR beta V segments in an earlier analysis.

The V and J ends lost 4 bases and 3 bases respectively, with 16 bases between them. Per the germline V gene, CDR1 is SGHDT and CDR2 is YYEEEE. The CDR3 has 15 amino acids. PCR was performed using 60 Vbeta and 13 Jbeta primers. Generated by immunoSEQ multiplex PCR, the TCRdb table keeps only in-frame clones and is missing some. This sample has about 34,000 clones, with around 82% found just once. The chain is built from TRBV5-6 and TRBJ2-5; the D gene is possibly TRBD1 (5 bases). This clonotype was obtained from a woman under 30 in good health and CMV-seropositive. The sequenced sample was PBMCs. CDR3 sequence reads: CASSPLGRNKETQYF. In DNA form, the CDR3 reads TGTGCCAGCAGCCCCTTGGGGCGAAATAAAGAGACCCAGTACTTC. The variable domain in full, completed from reference TRBV5-6 and TRBJ2-5, reads DAGVTQSPTHLIKTRGQQVTLRCSPKSGHDTVSWYQQALGQGPQFIFQYYEEEERQRGNFPDRFSGHQFPNYSSELNVNALLLGDSALYLCASSPLGRNKETQYFGPGTRLLVL.